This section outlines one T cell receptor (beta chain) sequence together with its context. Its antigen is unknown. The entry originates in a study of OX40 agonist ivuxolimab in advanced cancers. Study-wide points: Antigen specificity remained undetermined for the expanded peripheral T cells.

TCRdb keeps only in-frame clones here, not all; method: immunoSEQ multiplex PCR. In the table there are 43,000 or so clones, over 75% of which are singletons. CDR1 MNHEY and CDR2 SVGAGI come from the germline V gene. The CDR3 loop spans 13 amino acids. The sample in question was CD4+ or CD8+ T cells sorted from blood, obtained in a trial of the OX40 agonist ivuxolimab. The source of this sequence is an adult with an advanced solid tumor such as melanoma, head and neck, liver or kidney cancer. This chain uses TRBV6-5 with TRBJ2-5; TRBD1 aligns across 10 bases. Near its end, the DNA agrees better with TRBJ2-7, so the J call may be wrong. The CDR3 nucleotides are TGTGCCAGCAGTCGACAGGGGGCCCACGAGCAGTACTTC. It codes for CASSRQGAHEQYF.